These 20 T cell receptor beta chains originate from one sample sequenced in a study of monozygotic twins with cystic fibrosis. The data were produced by immunoSEQ multiplex PCR, yet TCRdb's version contains in-frame clones alone and is incomplete. Of about 17,000 clones listed, around 96% are singletons. The material sequenced was blood. These receptors came from a girl aged 2-10 years with cystic fibrosis.

The chain couples TRBV7-9 to TRBJ2-7, with D unclear. The germline gives CDR1 SEHNR, CDR2 FQNEAQ (reference sequence). The CDR3 totals 13 residues. Trimming pared 1 base from V and 4 bases from J, leaving 8 bases between. CDR3 DNA: TGTGCCAGCAGCTTAGACGGTTGGTACGAGCAGTACTTC. Amino acid sequence: CASSLDGWYEQYF.

In DNA form, the CDR3 reads TGTGCCAGCAGGGGGGACGTTTATAGCAATCAGCCCCAGCATTTT. This translates into CASRGDVYSNQPQHF. The J gene is TRBJ1-5, the V gene TRBV2; D perhaps matches TRBD1 (5 bases). V shed 6 bases and J shed 0 bases, with 12 bases lying between them. Germline V gene lookup returns CDR1 SNHLY and CDR2 FYNNEI. The CDR3 extends over 15 amino acids.

The chain carries TRBV27 and TRBJ1-6, with D perhaps matching TRBD1 (5 bases). The germline gives CDR1 MNHEY, CDR2 SMNVEV (reference sequence). The CDR3 is 16 amino acids. Trimming pared 2 bases from V and 3 bases from J, leaving 11 bases between. The DNA for the CDR3 is TGTGCCAGCAGTTTAGCACAGGTCAGCTATAATTCACCCCTCCACTTT. Residues: CASSLAQVSYNSPLHF.

The chain couples TRBV6-1 to TRBJ1-1, with 10 bases identical to TRBD1. This CDR3 comprises 20 residues. Germline V gene lookup returns CDR1 MNHNS and CDR2 SASEGT. The V and J ends lost 4 bases and 2 bases, in that order; junction bases with no gene match: 19. CDR3 residues: CASSAPSVPTGGTSNTEAFF. DNA of the CDR3: TGTGCCAGCAGTGCCCCCTCAGTGCCGACAGGGGGCACGAGCAACACTGAAGCTTTCTTT.

The chain joins TRBV11-3 to TRBJ2-1; D may match TRBD1 or TRBD2 (6 bases each). CDR3 length: 18 amino acids. Germline assignment: CDR1 SGHNT and CDR2 YENEEA. V lost 1 base to trimming and J lost 5 bases, with 21 bases between them. The CDR3 here is CASSLVFGGPRLNNEQFF. CDR3 DNA sequence: TGTGCCAGCAGCTTAGTGTTCGGGGGCCCACGCCTTAACAATGAGCAGTTCTTC. Complete variable domain (other parts from reference TRBV11-3 and TRBJ2-1): EAGVVQSPRYKIIEKKQPVAFWCNPISGHNTLYWYLQNLGQGPELLIRYENEEAVDDSQLPKDRFSAERLKGVDSTLKIQPAELGDSAVYLCASSLVFGGPRLNNEQFFGPGTRLTVL.

The rearrangement links TRBV19 to TRBJ1-5; D might be TRBD1 (5 bases). CDR1 is LNHDA and CDR2 is SQIVND in the germline V gene (reference sequence). V lost 10 bases and J 4 bases, leaving 20 bases between the germline ends. CDR3 size: 15 residues. CDR3: CATHGAPRVNQPQHF. CDR3 DNA: TGTGCCACTCACGGGGCCCCCAGAGTAAATCAGCCCCAGCATTTT.

This clone was seen only once. The chain is built from TRBV6-5 and TRBJ1-2; 12 nucleotides align to TRBD1. This CDR3 spans 15 amino acids. The junction had 2 bases not matched to a gene; V was cut back by 2 bases and J by 4 bases. The germline gives CDR1 MNHEY, CDR2 SVGAGI. CDR3 in amino acids: CASSYGTGGFYGYTF. The CDR3, as DNA: TGTGCCAGCAGTTACGGGACAGGGGGCTTCTATGGCTACACCTTC.

This chain links TRBV5-5 with TRBJ1-2; D remains ambiguous. Germline assignment: CDR1 SGHKS and CDR2 YYEKEE (reference sequence). The CDR3 is 15 amino acids. V shed 0 bases and J shed 0 bases, with 9 bases lying between them. The CDR3 region has the DNA TGTGCCAGCAGCTTGGAACCGAGCTCTAACTATGGCTACACCTTC. It specifies CASSLEPSSNYGYTF.

The CDR3 region has the DNA TGTGCCAGCAGCCAGGGGGGCTGGACTGCCACTCAGCCCCAGCATTTT. Translating it yields CASSQGGWTATQPQHF. V is TRBV7-2 and J is TRBJ1-5; 7 nucleotides match TRBD1. The CDR3 contains 16 residues. Per germline, CDR1 SGHTA and CDR2 FQGNSA. V was pared by 5 bases and J by 6 bases, with 13 bases of the junction left unmatched.

CDR3 coding DNA: TGTGCCAGTTCCCCCGGGTTTCCACCGAACACTGAAGCTTTCTTT. Residues: CASSPGFPPNTEAFF. V is TRBV19 and J is TRBJ1-1; D gene uncertain. V lost 8 bases and J lost 1, with 17 bases in between. The CDR3 runs 15 residues. Germline values: CDR1 LNHDA, CDR2 SQIVND (reference sequence). Supplemented by reference TRBV19 and TRBJ1-1, the full variable domain reads DGGITQSPKYLFRKEGQNVTLSCEQNLNHDAMYWYRQDPGQGLRLIYYSQIVNDFQKGDIAEGYSVSREKKESFPLTVTSAQKNPTAFYLCASSPGFPPNTEAFFGQGTRLTVV.

The chain joins TRBV5-6 to TRBJ2-7; D is undetermined. The V end was cut by 0 bases, the J end by 2 bases, with 9 bases between. CDR1 is SGHDT and CDR2 is YYEEEE in the germline V gene. This CDR3 comprises 14 residues. The CDR3 sequence is CASSLVGKTYEQYF. CDR3 bases: TGTGCCAGCAGCTTGGTAGGGAAGACCTACGAGCAGTACTTC.

The chain recombines TRBV5-1 with TRBJ2-7; the D gene is possibly TRBD1 (5 bases). With 0 bases removed from V and 3 bases from J, the gap between germline ends came to 7 bases. Germline assignment: CDR1 SGHRS and CDR2 YFSETQ. The CDR3 has 13 residues. The CDR3 here is CASSLVDNYEQYF. Written as DNA, the CDR3 is TGCGCCAGCAGCTTGGTGGACAACTACGAGCAGTACTTC. Supplemented by reference TRBV5-1 and TRBJ2-7, the full variable domain reads KAGVTQTPRYLIKTRGQQVTLSCSPISGHRSVSWYQQTPGQGLQFLFEYFSETQRNKGNFPGRFSGRQFSNSRSEMNVSTLELGDSALYLCASSLVDNYEQYFGPGTRLTVT.

The rearrangement uses TRBV9 and TRBJ1-1; the D gene is possibly TRBD1 (5 bases). Per the germline V gene, CDR1 is SGDLS and CDR2 is YYNGEE. This CDR3 has 15 residues. V was cut by 0 bases and J by 1 base, with 10 bases left in between. The CDR3 spells CASSVEGQGNTEAFF. In nucleotides, the CDR3 is TGTGCCAGCAGCGTAGAGGGTCAGGGGAACACTGAAGCTTTCTTT.

The rearrangement links TRBV6-5 to TRBJ2-5; the D gene is possibly TRBD1 (6 bases). The germline V and J ends were trimmed by 7 bases and 0 bases, with 9 bases remaining between them. The CDR3 length is 13 residues. Germline V CDR1 and CDR2: MNHEY, SVGAGI. This chain's CDR3 is CASTGTNQETQYF. The CDR3 DNA sequence: TGTGCCAGCACAGGGACAAACCAAGAGACCCAGTACTTC.

The V gene is TRBV19, the J gene TRBJ2-3; the D is unclear. Trimming removed 3 bases at V and 6 bases at J, with 13 bases between. CDR1 is LNHDA and CDR2 is SQIVND in the germline V gene (reference sequence). CDR3 length equals 14 residues. The CDR3 nucleotides are TGTGCCAGTAGTATGAAACTGATTTTTGATACGCAGTATTTT. As protein: CASSMKLIFDTQYF.

This clone is a singleton in its sample. The V and J genes are TRBV5-6 and TRBJ2-1, with 8 bases matching TRBD2. With V trimmed by 5 bases and J by 0 bases, 7 bases remained unmatched. Germline CDR1 is SGHDT and CDR2 is YYEEEE. CDR3 size: 16 residues. DNA for the CDR3: TGTGCCAGCAGAGAAGCGGGGGTCGGCTCCTACAATGAGCAGTTCTTC. This sequence encodes CASREAGVGSYNEQFF.

This chain links TRBV6-6 with TRBJ2-5; no clear D gene. Germline V lookup: CDR1 MNHNY, CDR2 SVGAGI (reference sequence). V was clipped by 2 bases and J by 4 bases, with 17 bases between them. CDR3 length: 16 residues. The DNA of the CDR3 is TGTGCCAGCAGTTACGCTAGTGTATCTTGGGGAGAGACCCAGTACTTC. This encodes CASSYASVSWGETQYF.

Here the CDR3 reads CASSPRTGNYGYTF. CDR3 coding DNA: TGTGCCAGCAGCCCCCGGACAGGGAACTATGGCTACACCTTC. J is TRBJ1-2 and V is TRBV5-4, with 8 bases lining up with TRBD1. Germline V gene data show CDR1 as SGHNT and CDR2 as YYREEE (reference sequence). The CDR3 is made up of 14 amino acids. V dropped 4 bases and J dropped 2; count of bases not matched to a gene: 4.

The rearrangement joins TRBV5-4 to TRBJ1-1; tentative D call: TRBD1 (5 bases). Trimming took off 0 bases at V and 4 bases at J, with 10 bases between the two ends. CDR1 SGHNT and CDR2 YYREEE come from the germline V gene (reference sequence). The CDR3 loop spans 14 amino acids. The CDR3 loop reads CASSLGGVGTEAFF. CDR3 DNA: TGTGCCAGCAGCTTGGGGGGCGTGGGCACTGAAGCTTTCTTT.

The chain is built from TRBV6-1 and TRBJ1-2; 12 bases are shared with TRBD1. Per germline, CDR1 MNHNS and CDR2 SASEGT. The CDR3 runs to 18 residues. The junction had 15 bases not matched to a gene; V was cut back by 5 bases and J by 5 bases. In DNA, the CDR3 is TGTGCCAGCAGTCAAGGGGGGACAGGGGGCGCGTTTTGGTATGGCTACACCTTC. Residues: CASSQGGTGGAFWYGYTF.